The TCR beta chain under discussion was sequenced for a study of T-cell reconstitution after alpha-beta-depleted transplantation in children. This clonotype was detected ten times or more. The CDR3 is 15 amino acids. Germline V gives CDR1 DFQATT, CDR2 SNEGSKA (reference sequence). Trimming cost V 0 bases and J 7 bases, with 18 bases left between them. Preparation of the TCRbeta library was carried out with unique molecular identifiers. TCRdb analysed the PCR reads with MiXCR anew, one entry per CDR3 protein. The sample has around 600,000 distinct CDR3 sequences, roughly 15% seen once. The chain joins TRBV20-1 to TRBJ1-1, with D possibly being TRBD1 (5 bases). The TCR sequence derives from a human donor who donated a stem cell graft to a child with acute myeloid leukemia. The starting material was PBMCs from the stem cell graft donor, obtained from the stem cell graft. CDR3 sequence reads: CSARDHSRRGGEAFF. For the CDR3, the DNA is TGCAGTGCTAGAGACCACTCTCGGAGGGGCGGTGAAGCTTTCTTT.